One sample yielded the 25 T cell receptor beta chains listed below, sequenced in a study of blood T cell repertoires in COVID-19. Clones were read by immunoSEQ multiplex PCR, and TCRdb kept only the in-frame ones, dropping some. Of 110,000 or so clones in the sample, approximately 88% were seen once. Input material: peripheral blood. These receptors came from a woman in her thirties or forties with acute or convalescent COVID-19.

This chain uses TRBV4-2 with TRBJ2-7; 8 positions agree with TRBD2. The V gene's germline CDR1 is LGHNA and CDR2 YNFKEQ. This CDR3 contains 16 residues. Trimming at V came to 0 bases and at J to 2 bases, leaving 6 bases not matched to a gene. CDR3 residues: CASSQDRGGTPYEQYF. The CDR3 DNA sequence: TGTGCCAGCAGCCAAGATCGGGGGGGGACACCCTACGAGCAGTACTTC.

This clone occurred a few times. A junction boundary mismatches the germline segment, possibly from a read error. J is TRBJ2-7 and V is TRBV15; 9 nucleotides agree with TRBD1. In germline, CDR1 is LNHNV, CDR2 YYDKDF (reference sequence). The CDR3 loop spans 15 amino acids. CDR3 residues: CATSKRDRVRTSTPF. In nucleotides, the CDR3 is TGTGCCACCAGCAAGAGGGACAGGGTCAGGACTTCTACCCCTTTC.

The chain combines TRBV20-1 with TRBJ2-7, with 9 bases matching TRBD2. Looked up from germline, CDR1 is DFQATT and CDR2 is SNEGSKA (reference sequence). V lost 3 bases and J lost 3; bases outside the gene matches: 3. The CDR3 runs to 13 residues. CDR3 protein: CSASGTSIYEQYF. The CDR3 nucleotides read TGCAGTGCTAGTGGGACTAGCATCTACGAGCAGTACTTC.

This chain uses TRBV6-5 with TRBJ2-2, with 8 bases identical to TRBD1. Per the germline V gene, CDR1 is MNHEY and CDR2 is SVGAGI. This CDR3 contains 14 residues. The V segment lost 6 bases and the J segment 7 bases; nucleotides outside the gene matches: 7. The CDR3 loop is CASRGQAGVGELFF. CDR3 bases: TGTGCCAGCAGGGGACAGGCCGGGGTCGGGGAGCTGTTTTTT.

CDR3 DNA sequence: TGCGCCAGCAGACAAGGACAGGGGACCGGAAACACCATATATTTT. Protein sequence: CASRQGQGTGNTIYF. The chain combines TRBV5-1 with TRBJ1-3; 9 bases map to TRBD1. The CDR3 length is 15 residues. The V gene's germline CDR1 is SGHRS and CDR2 YFSETQ. With V trimmed by 5 bases and J by 4 bases, 7 bases remained unmatched.

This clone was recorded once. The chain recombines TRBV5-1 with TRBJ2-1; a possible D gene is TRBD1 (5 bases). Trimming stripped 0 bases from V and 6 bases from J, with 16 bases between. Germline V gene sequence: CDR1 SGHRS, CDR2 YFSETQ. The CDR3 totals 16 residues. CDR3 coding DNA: TGCGCCAGCAGCTTGGCCTTACTGACAGACTCCAATGAGCAGTTCTTC. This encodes CASSLALLTDSNEQFF.

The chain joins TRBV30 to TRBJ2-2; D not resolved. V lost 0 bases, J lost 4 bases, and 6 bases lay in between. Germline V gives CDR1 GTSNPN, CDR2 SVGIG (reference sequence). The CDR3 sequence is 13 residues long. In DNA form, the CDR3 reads TGTGCCTGGAGTGTACACACCACCGGGGAGCTGTTTTTT. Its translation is CAWSVHTTGELFF.

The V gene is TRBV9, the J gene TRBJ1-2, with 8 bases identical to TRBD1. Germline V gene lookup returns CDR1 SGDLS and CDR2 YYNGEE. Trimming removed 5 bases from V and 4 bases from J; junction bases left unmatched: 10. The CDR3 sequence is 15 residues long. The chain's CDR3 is CASRPSRGLSYGYTF. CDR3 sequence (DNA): TGTGCCAGCAGACCCTCCAGGGGGCTGAGCTATGGCTACACCTTC.

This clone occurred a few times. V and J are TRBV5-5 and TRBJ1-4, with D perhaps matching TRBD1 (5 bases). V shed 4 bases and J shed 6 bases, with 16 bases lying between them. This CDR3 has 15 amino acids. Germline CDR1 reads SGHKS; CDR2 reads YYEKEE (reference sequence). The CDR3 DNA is TGTGCCAGCAGCCGTCAGGACGGAGGGGATGAAAAACTGTTTTTT. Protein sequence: CASSRQDGGDEKLFF.

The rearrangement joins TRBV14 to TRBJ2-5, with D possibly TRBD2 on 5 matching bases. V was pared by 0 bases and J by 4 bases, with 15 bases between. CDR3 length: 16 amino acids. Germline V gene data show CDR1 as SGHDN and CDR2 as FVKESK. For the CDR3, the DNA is TGTGCCAGCAGCCAAGATCCGGGGAGTAAGGCAGAGACCCAGTACTTC. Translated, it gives CASSQDPGSKAETQYF.

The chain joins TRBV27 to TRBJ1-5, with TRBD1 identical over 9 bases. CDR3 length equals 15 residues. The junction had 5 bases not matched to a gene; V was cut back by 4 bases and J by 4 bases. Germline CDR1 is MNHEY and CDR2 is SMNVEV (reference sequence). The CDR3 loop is CASSSPGQGNQPQHF. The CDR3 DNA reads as TGTGCCAGCAGTTCACCCGGACAGGGGAATCAGCCCCAGCATTTT.

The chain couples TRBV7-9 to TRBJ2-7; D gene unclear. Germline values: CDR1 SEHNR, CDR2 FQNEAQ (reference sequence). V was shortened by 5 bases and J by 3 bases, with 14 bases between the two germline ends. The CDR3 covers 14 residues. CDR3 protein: CASSEKSSLYEQYF. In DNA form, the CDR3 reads TGTGCCAGCAGCGAAAAAAGCTCTCTCTACGAGCAGTACTTC.

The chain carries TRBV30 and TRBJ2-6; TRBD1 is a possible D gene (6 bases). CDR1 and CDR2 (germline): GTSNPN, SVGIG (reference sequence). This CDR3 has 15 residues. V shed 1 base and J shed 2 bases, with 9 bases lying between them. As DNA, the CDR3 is TGTGCCTGGAGTGGGAAGGGGGCTGGGGCCAACGTCCTGACTTTC. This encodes CAWSGKGAGANVLTF. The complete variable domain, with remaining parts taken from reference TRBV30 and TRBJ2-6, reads SQTIHQWPATLVQPVGSPLSLECTVEGTSNPNLYWYRQAAGRGLQLLFYSVGIGQISSEVPQNLSASRPQDRQFILSSKKLLLSDSGFYLCAWSGKGAGANVLTFGAGSRLTVL.

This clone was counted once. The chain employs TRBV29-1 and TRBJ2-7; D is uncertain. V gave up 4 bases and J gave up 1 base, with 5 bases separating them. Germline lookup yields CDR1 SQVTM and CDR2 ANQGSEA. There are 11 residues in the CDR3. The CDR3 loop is CSVVGSYEQYF. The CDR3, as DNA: TGCAGCGTTGTCGGGTCCTACGAGCAGTACTTC.

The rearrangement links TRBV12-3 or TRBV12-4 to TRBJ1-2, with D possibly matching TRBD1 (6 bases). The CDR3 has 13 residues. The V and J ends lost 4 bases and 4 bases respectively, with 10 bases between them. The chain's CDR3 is CASSYAGVYGYTF. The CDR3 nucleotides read TGTGCCAGCAGTTACGCAGGGGTCTATGGCTACACCTTC.

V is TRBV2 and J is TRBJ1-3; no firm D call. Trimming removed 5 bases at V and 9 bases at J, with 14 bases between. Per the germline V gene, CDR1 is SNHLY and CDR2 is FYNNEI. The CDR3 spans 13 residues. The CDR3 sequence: CASSQTGGVTIYF. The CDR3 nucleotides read TGTGCCAGCAGTCAAACGGGAGGAGTCACCATATATTTT.

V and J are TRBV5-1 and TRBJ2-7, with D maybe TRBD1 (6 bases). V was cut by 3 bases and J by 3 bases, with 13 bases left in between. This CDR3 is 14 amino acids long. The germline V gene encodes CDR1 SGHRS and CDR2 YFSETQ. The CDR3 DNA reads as TGCGCCAGCAGCTGGGGGCAGGCAGGCTACGAGCAGTACTTC. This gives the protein CASSWGQAGYEQYF.

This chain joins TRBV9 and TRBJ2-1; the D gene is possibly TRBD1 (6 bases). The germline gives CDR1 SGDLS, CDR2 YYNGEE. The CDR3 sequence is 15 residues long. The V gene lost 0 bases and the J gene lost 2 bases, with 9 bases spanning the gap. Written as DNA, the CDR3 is TGTGCCAGCAGCGTAGACAGGGTTCCCTACAATGAGCAGTTCTTC. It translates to CASSVDRVPYNEQFF.

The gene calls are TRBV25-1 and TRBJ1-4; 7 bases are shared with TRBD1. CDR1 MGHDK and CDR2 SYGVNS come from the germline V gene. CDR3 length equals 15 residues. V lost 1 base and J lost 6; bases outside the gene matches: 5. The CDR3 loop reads CASSEWGRGDEKLFF. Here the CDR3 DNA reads TGTGCCAGCAGTGAATGGGGCAGGGGGGATGAAAAACTGTTTTTT. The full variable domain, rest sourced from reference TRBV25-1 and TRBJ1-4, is EADIYQTPRYLVIGTGKKITLECSQTMGHDKMYWYQQDPGMELHLIHYSYGVNSTEKGDLSSESTVSRIRTEHFPLTLESARPSHTSQYLCASSEWGRGDEKLFFGSGTQLSVL.

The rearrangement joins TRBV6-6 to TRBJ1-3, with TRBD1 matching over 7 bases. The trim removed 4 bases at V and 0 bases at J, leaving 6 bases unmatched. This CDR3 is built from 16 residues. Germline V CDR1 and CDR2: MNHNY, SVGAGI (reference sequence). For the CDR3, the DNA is TGTGCCAGCAGTTTGAGGGGACAGTCCTCTGGAAACACCATATATTTT. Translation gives CASSLRGQSSGNTIYF.

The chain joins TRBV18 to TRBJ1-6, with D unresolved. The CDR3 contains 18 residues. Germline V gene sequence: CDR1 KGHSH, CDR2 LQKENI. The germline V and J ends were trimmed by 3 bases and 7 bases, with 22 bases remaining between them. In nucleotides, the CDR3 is TGTGCCAGCTCACCTCCGCGGGGTGGCGGGCCGGAAAATTCACCCCTCCACTTT. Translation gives CASSPPRGGGPENSPLHF.

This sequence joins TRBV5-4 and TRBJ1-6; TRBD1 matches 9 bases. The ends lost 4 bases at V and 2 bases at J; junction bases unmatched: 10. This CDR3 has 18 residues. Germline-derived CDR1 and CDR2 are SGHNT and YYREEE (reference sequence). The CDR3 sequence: CASSGGGQGRTYNSPLHF. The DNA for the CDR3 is TGTGCCAGCAGCGGGGGGGGACAGGGCAGGACCTATAATTCACCCCTCCACTTT.

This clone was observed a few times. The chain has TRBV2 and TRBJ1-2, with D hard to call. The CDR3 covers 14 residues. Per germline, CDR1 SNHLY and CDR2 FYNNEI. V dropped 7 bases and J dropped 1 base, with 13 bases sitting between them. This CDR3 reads CASNRRESNYGYTF. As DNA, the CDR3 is TGTGCCAGCAACCGGCGGGAAAGTAACTATGGCTACACCTTC.

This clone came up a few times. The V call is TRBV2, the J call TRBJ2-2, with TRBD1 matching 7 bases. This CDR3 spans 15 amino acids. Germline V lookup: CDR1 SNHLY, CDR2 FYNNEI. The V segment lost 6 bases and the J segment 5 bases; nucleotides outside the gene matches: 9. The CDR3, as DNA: TGTGCCAGCAGATTGGGACAGCGCCAAACCGGGGAGCTGTTTTTT. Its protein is CASRLGQRQTGELFF.

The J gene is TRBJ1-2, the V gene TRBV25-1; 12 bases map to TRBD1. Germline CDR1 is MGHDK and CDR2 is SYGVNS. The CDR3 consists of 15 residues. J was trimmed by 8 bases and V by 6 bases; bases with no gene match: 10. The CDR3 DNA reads TGTGCCAGCAGATCCACGGGACAGGGGGCGAAAGGCTACACCTTC. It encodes CASRSTGQGAKGYTF.